These T cell receptor beta chains were read from a single sample in a study of T cells in narcolepsy. Clones were read by immunoSEQ multiplex PCR, and TCRdb kept only the in-frame ones, dropping some. The sample lists fewer than 35,000 clones; approximately 80% were seen once. What was sequenced was CD45RA- memory CD4+ T cells from PBMCs. These receptor sequences come from a human donor with narcolepsy. The CDR3 runs from the conserved cysteine through the conserved F or W. The order of the fields is V gene, clone size, D gene, J gene, CDR3 DNA, CDR3 protein. The D gene is left open where the match is weak. Clone size is stated in some rows and not others, as once, few, many or a class when expanded.

TRBV18	NA	NA	TRBJ2-7	TGTGCCAGCTCCGGGACCTCATTTGACTACGAGCAGTACTTC	CASSGTSFDYEQYF
TRBV6-5	NA	NA	TRBJ1-5	TGTGCCAGTATCGACACCGGGAATCAGCCCCAGCATTTT	CASIDTGNQPQHF
TRBV7-2	NA	TRBD1	TRBJ1-5	TGTGCCAGCAGCCCGGGGAGGGGGCTTCAGCCCCAGCATTTT	CASSPGRGLQPQHF
TRBV6-4	NA	TRBD1	TRBJ2-1	TGTGCCAGCAGTGCCGCCGGGACAGGGCTCAATGAGCAGTTCTTC	CASSAAGTGLNEQFF
TRBV5-1	once	TRBD1	TRBJ2-1	TGCGCCACCAGAGACAGGGGAGCGAATGAGCAGTTCTTC	CATRDRGANEQFF
TRBV10-3	few	NA	TRBJ1-1	TGTGCCACCAACAGGGAGATGAACACTGAAGCTTTCTTT	CATNREMNTEAFF
TRBV19	once	NA	TRBJ1-3	TGTGCCACCTCAAGGAAGGAACACACCATATATTTT	CATSRKEHTIYF
TRBV5-1	NA	NA	TRBJ1-3	TGCGCCAGCAGCTTGGCCTCTGTGGAAGGAAACACCATATATTTT	CASSLASVEGNTIYF
TRBV7-2	NA	TRBD1	TRBJ2-5	TGTGCCAGCAGCTTTGGGACAGGTGTAGAGACCCAGTACTTC	CASSFGTGVETQYF
TRBV11-2	NA	TRBD1	TRBJ2-7	TGTGCCAGCAGCCCACTAGACCGTATGAGGGGGCAGATGTACGAGCAGTACTTC	CASSPLDRMRGQMYEQYF
TRBV5-1	NA	TRBD2	TRBJ2-1	TGCGCCAGCAGCTTTCGAGCGGGGGCACTCAATGAGCAGTTCTTC	CASSFRAGALNEQFF
TRBV7-8	NA	TRBD1	TRBJ1-3	TGTGCCAGCAGCTTAGTAGGGACAGGGGGAAACACCATATATTTT	CASSLVGTGGNTIYF
TRBV6-5	NA	NA	TRBJ1-5	TGTGCCAGCAGTAATAGCGGGGGCGCCGGACAGCCCCAGCATTTT	CASSNSGGAGQPQHF
TRBV23-1	NA	NA	TRBJ2-7	TGCGCCAGCAGTACAGGGAAGGCCAGCTCCTACGAGCAGTACTTC	CASSTGKASSYEQYF
TRBV28	NA	TRBD1	TRBJ2-1	TGTGCCAGCAACGCCGACAGGGGGCCCTACAATGAGCAGTTCTTC	CASNADRGPYNEQFF
TRBV7-9	few	TRBD2	TRBJ2-1	TGTGCCAGCAGAACCGGGACTAGCGGTAGAGATGAGCAGTTCTTC	CASRTGTSGRDEQFF
TRBV5-4	NA	NA	TRBJ1-1	TGTGCCAGCAGCTTATCCGGGTCGGGGGGCACTGAAGCTTTCTTT	CASSLSGSGGTEAFF
TRBV25-1	NA	NA	TRBJ2-1	TGTGCCAGCAGTGAGATGTCAGGATCCTACAATGAGCAGTTCTTC	CASSEMSGSYNEQFF
TRBV5-6	NA	NA	TRBJ1-3	TGTGCCAGCAGCTTGGGTTCTGGAAACACCATATATTTT	CASSLGSGNTIYF
TRBV4-2	NA	TRBD2	TRBJ2-1	TGTGCCAGCAGCCAAGAGACCAGCGGGGGCCCTCGGGATGAGCAGTTCTTC	CASSQETSGGPRDEQFF
TRBV27	NA	NA	TRBJ2-3	TGTGCCAGCAGTTTTCGACCCTGGGACTCCACTGCTAGCACAGATACGCAGTATTTT	CASSFRPWDSTASTDTQYF
TRBV11-1	NA	TRBD1	TRBJ2-7	TGTGCCAGCAGCGAAACGACAGGGTCGGAGTACGAGCAGTACTTC	CASSETTGSEYEQYF
TRBV5-6	NA	NA	TRBJ1-2	TGTGCCAGCAGCTTGGACCTTGGGGCTAACTATGGCTACACCTTC	CASSLDLGANYGYTF
TRBV5-1	NA	TRBD1	TRBJ1-3	TGCGCCAGCAGCCCGCAGGGACAGGGAGGTCGGAACACCATATATTTT	CASSPQGQGGRNTIYF
TRBV27	NA	TRBD2	TRBJ2-3	TGTGCCACCTCGGGGGGGAATACAGATACGCAGTATTTT	CATSGGNTDTQYF
TRBV9	NA	NA	TRBJ2-2	TGTGCCAGCAGCGCGGACAGACGGACCGGGGAGCTGTTTTTT	CASSADRRTGELFF
TRBV7-6	NA	NA	TRBJ1-5	TGTGCCAGCAGCTTAAGGGCGCAACAGGAAAATCAGCCCCAGCATTTT	CASSLRAQQENQPQHF
TRBV30	few	TRBD1	TRBJ1-3	TGTGCCTGGAGTGCCCGGGTCGGGACAGCTGGAAACACCATATATTTT	CAWSARVGTAGNTIYF
TRBV6-1	NA	NA	TRBJ1-4	TGTGCCAGCAGTCTTTCAGGGGTGATCAATGAAAAACTGTTTTTT	CASSLSGVINEKLFF
TRBV30	NA	TRBD2	TRBJ2-3	TGTGCCTGGAGTGTGGTGGGGGGGTCCGATACGCAGTATTTT	CAWSVVGGSDTQYF
TRBV7-2	NA	NA	TRBJ2-2	TGTGCCAGCAGCTTAGTTGGTCTTTGGAGGACCGGGGAGCTGTTTTTT	CASSLVGLWRTGELFF
TRBV9	NA	TRBD2	TRBJ2-5	TGTGCCAGCAGCGCACGACTAGCCCAGGAGACCCAGTACTTC	CASSARLAQETQYF
TRBV7-8	NA	TRBD2	TRBJ2-1	TGTGCCAGCAGCTTCTTAACTAGCGGGGGACCCAATGAGCAGTTCTTC	CASSFLTSGGPNEQFF
TRBV18	NA	NA	TRBJ2-2	TGTGCCAGCTCACCCCAGGGAACCGGGGAGCTGTTTTTT	CASSPQGTGELFF
TRBV5-6	once	NA	TRBJ2-5	TGTGCCAGCAGCTTGCAGGCGGCGGCGACCCAGTACTTC	CASSLQAAATQYF
TRBV2	NA	NA	TRBJ1-2	TGTGCCTGGGCAGGGGACTATGGCTACACCTTC	CAWAGDYGYTF
TRBV10-3	NA	NA	TRBJ2-6	TGTGCCGTACCGGGGGGCGCCAGGGCCTCTGGGGCCAACGTCCTGACTTTC	CAVPGGARASGANVLTF
TRBV19	NA	TRBD1	TRBJ2-7	TGTGCCAGTAGTACCCCCGGGACAGGGGAACAGTACTTC	CASSTPGTGEQYF
TRBV7-3	NA	NA	TRBJ2-3	TGTGCCAGCAGCTCCTTTGGCGCGAATACGCAGTATTTT	CASSSFGANTQYF
TRBV5-1	NA	TRBD2	TRBJ2-2	TGCGCCAGCAGCATAGCGGGGCAGAACACCGGGGAGCTGTTTTTT	CASSIAGQNTGELFF
TRBV5-5	NA	NA	TRBJ1-3	TGTGCCAGCAGCTTCCAGAACACCATATATTTT	CASSFQNTIYF
TRBV7-9	NA	TRBD2	TRBJ2-2	TGTGCCAGCAGCTCCGGACTAGCGGGGGACGGGGAGCTGTTTTTT	CASSSGLAGDGELFF
TRBV6-1	NA	NA	TRBJ2-5	TGTGCCAGCAGGGACGGGACACAGGTGGGGGCCCAGTACTTC	CASRDGTQVGAQYF
TRBV5-1	NA	NA	TRBJ2-2	TGCGCCAGCGTACCGGACCCGGAAGGATCCGGGGAGCTGTTTTTT	CASVPDPEGSGELFF
TRBV6-5	once	NA	TRBJ2-5	TGTGCCAGCAGCCGACGGAACCAAGAGACCCAGTACTTC	CASSRRNQETQYF
TRBV6-5	once	NA	TRBJ1-4	TGTGCCAGCAGTTACTCGGCGGCAACTAATGAAAAACTGTTTTTT	CASSYSAATNEKLFF